The 24 T cell receptor beta chains listed next were all sequenced from one sample in a study of T cells in Graves' hyperthyroidism and ophthalmopathy. TCR beta CDR3 regions were amplified from RNA. The HTBI set primed first-round TCR CDR3 RT-PCR. TCRdb ran MiXCR on the multiplex PCR reads and lists one entry per CDR3 protein. The repertoire holds roughly 710,000 distinct CDR3 sequences, with just over 35% as singletons. Sequenced input: blood. Receptors originate from a middle-aged woman with Graves' hyperthyroidism.

There are many counts of this clonotype. The rearrangement joins TRBV2 to TRBJ2-7; a weak D match, TRBD2 (5 bases). The germline V and J ends were trimmed by 8 bases and 4 bases, with 12 bases remaining between them. CDR1 and CDR2 (germline): SNHLY, FYNNEI. This CDR3 region has 12 residues. CDR3 coding DNA: TGTGCCAGCGCAAGCGGATCGTACGAGCAGTACTTC. This encodes CASASGSYEQYF.

The genes are TRBV12-3 or TRBV12-4 and TRBJ1-5, with TRBD1 as a possible D gene (6 bases). This CDR3 spans 14 amino acids. The germline V and J ends were trimmed by 4 bases and 4 bases, with 11 bases remaining between them. The CDR3 nucleotides are TGTGCCAGCAGTTCCTTTAGGGGGAATCAGCCCCAGCATTTT. Its protein product is CASSSFRGNQPQHF.

A single count supports this clonotype. Its ends do not fully match the called genes, so a read error is possible. The chain recombines TRBV7-2 with TRBJ2-7; 9 bases agree with TRBD2. CDR1 and CDR2 (germline): SGHTA, FQGNSA. The CDR3 runs to 15 residues. The CDR3 DNA is TGTGTCAGCAGTACTAATAGCGGGAGCGCCTACGAGCAGTACTTC. Protein product: CVSSTNSGSAYEQYF.

In its sample, this clonotype was seen once. The gene calls are TRBV29-1 and TRBJ2-7, with D uncertain. With 2 bases removed from V and 7 bases from J, the gap between germline ends came to 18 bases. Per the germline V gene, CDR1 is SQVTM and CDR2 is ANQGSEA. The CDR3 is made up of 14 amino acids. CDR3 residues: CSVELNSPYNEQYF. CDR3 sequence (DNA): TGCAGCGTTGAATTGAACTCTCCCTACAATGAGCAGTACTTC.

The chain is built from TRBV7-6 and TRBJ2-7; TRBD2 matches 7 bases. V was clipped by 3 bases and J by 6 bases; unmatched bases: 11. CDR3 length: 15 amino acids. Germline-derived CDR1 and CDR2 are SGHVS and FNYEAQ. The CDR3 protein is CASSFPTRSGGEQYF. DNA for the CDR3: TGTGCCAGCAGCTTCCCGACCCGATCGGGGGGCGAGCAGTACTTC. The complete variable domain, with remaining parts taken from reference TRBV7-6 and TRBJ2-7, reads GAGVSQSPRYKVTKRGQDVALRCDPISGHVSLYWYRQALGQGPEFLTYFNYEAQQDKSGLPNDRFSAERPEGSISTLTIQRTEQRDSAMYRCASSFPTRSGGEQYFGPGTRLTVT.

This clonotype turned up a few times. The chain joins TRBV27 to TRBJ1-1; D perhaps matches TRBD1 (6 bases). The V gene's germline CDR1 is MNHEY and CDR2 SMNVEV (reference sequence). CDR3 length: 14 amino acids. Trimming took off 6 bases at V and 4 bases at J, with 15 bases between the two ends. The chain's CDR3 is CASSLGQQSTEAFF. Written as DNA, the CDR3 is TGTGCCAGCAGCCTGGGACAACAGTCCACTGAAGCTTTCTTT.

The chain recombines TRBV10-3 with TRBJ2-3; D unclear. Trimming removed 6 bases from V and 3 bases from J, with 10 bases in between. CDR1 and CDR2 from the germline V gene are ENHRY and SYGVKD. This CDR3 has 13 amino acids. As DNA, the CDR3 is TGTGCCATCAGGGAGACCATTACAGATACGCAGTATTTT. Protein: CAIRETITDTQYF.

This chain connects TRBV20-1 to TRBJ2-5; 10 bases fit TRBD1. Germline trimming cut 6 bases from V and 7 bases from J; bases unmatched to any gene: 8. This CDR3 comprises 13 residues. CDR1 and CDR2 from the germline V gene are DFQATT and SNEGSKA (reference sequence). CDR3 loop: CSAPDRGRWTQYF. The CDR3 DNA sequence: TGCAGTGCGCCGGACAGGGGGAGATGGACCCAGTACTTC.

The chain carries TRBV6-1 and TRBJ1-5; D gene unclear. This CDR3 is built from 15 residues. V lost 6 bases, J lost 1 base, and 13 bases lay in between. Germline V CDR1 and CDR2: MNHNS, SASEGT. The CDR3 DNA follows: TGTGCCAGCAGCCAAGTCGGTAGGAGCAATCAGCCCCAGCATTTT. This sequence encodes CASSQVGRSNQPQHF.

The chain employs TRBV10-3 and TRBJ2-3; TRBD2 might be the D (6 bases). The CDR3 has 15 residues. V was shortened by 2 bases and J by 2 bases, with 11 bases between the two germline ends. Germline values: CDR1 ENHRY, CDR2 SYGVKD. In nucleotides, the CDR3 is TGTGCCATCAGTGAGGGGCGGGATTCCACAGATACGCAGTATTTT. Its protein product is CAISEGRDSTDTQYF.

The table lists this clonotype with many counts. This chain connects TRBV19 to TRBJ1-2; 9 positions match TRBD1. V dropped 5 bases and J dropped 5; count of bases not matched to a gene: 6. Germline loops: CDR1 LNHDA, CDR2 SQIVND (reference sequence). This CDR3 contains 14 residues. CDR3 DNA sequence: TGTGCCAGTAGTGTGGGACAGGGAACTTATGGCTACACCTTC. This codes for CASSVGQGTYGYTF.

This clonotype was found a few times. The chain links TRBV7-9 to TRBJ1-2; possibly TRBD1 for D (5 bases). V lost 2 bases, J lost 12 bases, and 16 bases lay in between. This CDR3 spans 13 amino acids. CDR1 is SEHNR, CDR2 FQNEAQ, per germline (reference sequence). CDR3 loop: CASSLSGASGNTF. The CDR3 nucleotides are TGTGCCAGCAGCTTAAGCGGGGCCTCTGGAAACACCTTC.

The chain carries TRBV6-5 and TRBJ2-6, with D unresolved. The CDR3 runs to 15 residues. CDR1 and CDR2 from the germline V gene are MNHEY and SVGAGI. Trimming left V 4 bases short and J 0 bases short, with 7 bases between. CDR3 region: CASSSWTSGANVLTF. CDR3 nucleotides: TGTGCCAGCAGTTCCTGGACCTCTGGGGCCAACGTCCTGACTTTC.

This clonotype was observed many times. The DNA of the CDR3 is TGTGCCAGCAGTGAATCGTGGGGAAACACCATATATTTT. Translated, it gives CASSESWGNTIYF. The chain links TRBV2 to TRBJ1-3; D gene uncertain. Germline CDR1 is SNHLY and CDR2 is FYNNEI. V lost 2 bases, J lost 4 bases, and 6 bases lay in between. The CDR3 contains 13 residues. The whole variable domain, filled in from reference TRBV2 and TRBJ1-3, reads EPEVTQTPSHQVTQMGQEVILRCVPISNHLYFYWYRQILGQKVEFLVSFYNNEISEKSEIFDDQFSVERPDGSNFTLKIRSTKLEDSAMYFCASSESWGNTIYFGEGSWLTVV.

This clonotype has ten or more counts. V and J are TRBV5-6 and TRBJ1-6; unclear D gene. Germline loops: CDR1 SGHDT, CDR2 YYEEEE. The CDR3 is made up of 15 amino acids. The ends were cut back, 0 bases at V and 14 bases at J, with 18 bases in the middle. For the CDR3, the DNA is TGTGCCAGCAGCTTGGCCGTCATGGTCCATGAGTCCCTCCACTTT. As protein: CASSLAVMVHESLHF.

Notes on this clonotype: A single base separates this from a much larger clone, so it may be a read error. The chain couples TRBV20-1 to TRBJ1-1; D is ambiguous. Germline CDR1 reads DFQATT; CDR2 reads SNEGSKA (reference sequence). The CDR3 is made up of 11 amino acids. The germline V and J ends were trimmed by 3 bases and 2 bases, with 4 bases remaining between them. Here the CDR3 reads CSASFNTEAFF. The CDR3 nucleotides are TGCAGTGCTAGTTTCAACACTGAAGCTTTCTTT.

The genes are TRBV20-1 and TRBJ2-3; 14 nucleotides agree with TRBD2. CDR3 length equals 15 residues. V lost 5 bases to trimming and J lost 4 bases; unmatched junction nucleotides: 5. The germline CDR1 and CDR2 sequences are DFQATT and SNEGSKA (reference sequence). The CDR3 coding sequence is TGCAGTGCTTCCGGGACTAGCGGGAGTGCAGATACGCAGTATTTT. Its translation: CSASGTSGSADTQYF.

This clonotype came up many times. This chain uses TRBV29-1 with TRBJ1-1, with 10 bases that match TRBD1. The CDR3 runs to 14 residues. The germline gives CDR1 SQVTM, CDR2 ANQGSEA. V lost 6 bases and J lost 5; bases outside the gene matches: 9. This CDR3 reads CSVRQGAGKTEAFF. The CDR3 DNA reads as TGCAGCGTCCGACAGGGGGCAGGAAAGACTGAAGCTTTCTTT. The entire variable domain, with the rest obtained from reference TRBV29-1 and TRBJ1-1, is as follows: SAVISQKPSRDICQRGTSLTIQCQVDSQVTMMFWYRQQPGQSLTLIATANQGSEATYESGFVIDKFPISRPNLTFSTLTVSNMSPEDSSIYLCSVRQGAGKTEAFFGQGTRLTVV.

The V and J genes are TRBV14 and TRBJ1-2; the D is unclear. Germline V lookup: CDR1 SGHDN, CDR2 FVKESK. V was clipped by 1 base and J by 7 bases, with 16 bases between them. The CDR3 consists of 15 residues. CDR3 protein: CASSQVLEGKGGYTF. In nucleotides, the CDR3 is TGTGCCAGCAGCCAAGTTTTAGAAGGGAAGGGTGGCTACACCTTC.

Details on this clonotype: The junction does not match germline at one end; this may be a read error. This chain connects TRBV24-1 to TRBJ2-5; perhaps D is TRBD1 or TRBD2 (5 bases each). From germline, CDR1 is KGHDR and CDR2 SFDVKD. The CDR3 is made up of 16 amino acids. For the CDR3, the DNA is TGTGCCAGCAGTTCACTCACATCCGGGACGCGAGAGACCCAGTACTTC. Its translation: CASSSLTSGTRETQYF.

This clonotype appeared many times. The rearrangement joins TRBV4-3 to TRBJ1-2, with D unresolved. The germline gives CDR1 LGHNA, CDR2 YSLEER. Trimming left V 4 bases short and J 2 bases short, with 14 bases between. CDR3 size: 15 residues. CDR3 protein: CASSPSPASNYGYTF. The CDR3 bases are TGCGCCAGCAGCCCATCCCCCGCCTCAAACTATGGCTACACCTTC.

This clonotype was detected many times. The gene calls are TRBV15 and TRBJ1-2; D gene ambiguous. Between the trimmed V and J ends, which lost 0 bases and 5 bases, there was a span of 13 bases. The CDR3 covers 15 residues. Per the germline V gene, CDR1 is LNHNV and CDR2 is YYDKDF (reference sequence). DNA of the CDR3: TGTGCCACCAGCAGAGAATCGGCCGCCTTTTATGGCTACACCTTC. Translating it yields CATSRESAAFYGYTF.

The chain carries TRBV7-9 and TRBJ2-7; 15 nucleotides agree with TRBD2. The J call may be wrong; the DNA end is better matched by TRBJ2-1. The CDR3 has 16 amino acids. Per germline, CDR1 SEHNR and CDR2 FQNEAQ (reference sequence). The chain's CDR3 is CASSLPGTSGRNEQFF. DNA for the CDR3: TGTGCCAGCAGCCTACCCGGGACTAGCGGGAGGAATGAGCAGTTCTTC.

The CDR3 sequence is CSARARAGLSGNTIYF. The CDR3 coding sequence is TGCAGTGCTAGAGCTCGGGCAGGACTCTCTGGAAACACCATATATTTT. The chain has TRBV20-1 and TRBJ1-3, with no clear D. Between the trimmed V and J ends, which lost 1 base and 0 bases, there was a span of 13 bases. Germline assignment: CDR1 DFQATT and CDR2 SNEGSKA (reference sequence). The CDR3 sequence is 16 residues long.